These T cell receptor beta chains were read from a single sample in a study of CD8 T cells in ankylosing spondylitis. Via MiXCR, TCRdb re-called the 5' RACE reads, giving one row per CDR3 protein. The repertoire holds 300,000 to 400,000 distinct CDR3 sequences, with about 9.9% as singletons. The sample taken for sequencing was blood, either unsorted or a sorted T cell fraction (not recorded which). The receptor source for this set is a female donor with ankylosing spondylitis or in good health (not recorded which). Each CDR3 is given with its conserved first and last residue. Clone size is not always given. Where it is, it says once, few, many or a class for expanded clones.

CDR3 | V | length | size | J
CSARLMPISTEAFF | TRBV20-1 | 14 | NA | TRBJ1-1
CASTAKTGTSASNEQFF | TRBV7-6 | 17 | many | TRBJ2-1
CASSLRRAGYNEQFF | TRBV5-1 | 15 | many | TRBJ2-1
CASSFTGTGVREQYF | TRBV7-2 | 15 | many | TRBJ2-7
CASSLRRQGGLYLDTEAFF | TRBV11-2 | 19 | many | TRBJ1-1
CASSGGRTSVYNEQFF | TRBV5-6 | 16 | few | TRBJ2-1
CSATTLAGPTDTQYF | TRBV20-1 | 15 | many | TRBJ2-3
CASSFTVSGELFF | TRBV6-2/TRBV6-3 | 13 | many | TRBJ2-2
CASSRRVTGSSYNEQFF | TRBV14 | 17 | many | TRBJ2-1
CASSFTGGNYGYTF | TRBV12-3/TRBV12-4 | 14 | many | TRBJ1-2
CASRGTGKNSPLHF | TRBV5-1 | 14 | many | TRBJ1-6
CASSLTGNPTDTQYF | TRBV5-1 | 15 | many | TRBJ2-3
CASSLGRPETQYF | TRBV7-9 | 13 | NA | TRBJ2-5
CASSLAPTGGINNEQFF | TRBV7-9 | 17 | many | TRBJ2-1
CASAPSNTNYEQYF | TRBV12-3/TRBV12-4 | 14 | many | TRBJ2-7
CASSETRSEQFF | TRBV12-3/TRBV12-4 | 12 | many | TRBJ2-1
CASSLGQGATNTEAFF | TRBV5-1 | 16 | many | TRBJ1-1
CASSHGAGTDTQYF | TRBV3-1 | 14 | many | TRBJ2-3
CASSQRTSGGFYEQYF | TRBV5-6 | 16 | many | TRBJ2-7
CASSEEVTGSNEQYF | TRBV6-1 | 15 | many | TRBJ2-7
CASSFLGGNEQFF | TRBV5-5 | 13 | many | TRBJ2-1
CASSHGLLAVPDTQYF | TRBV3-1 | 16 | few | TRBJ2-3
CASSFRGARSYEQYF | TRBV5-1 | 15 | NA | TRBJ2-7
CASSFNPEGINSPLHF | TRBV5-1 | 16 | many | TRBJ1-6
CSASRQAFPGELFF | TRBV20-1 | 14 | many | TRBJ2-2
CASSTKGGNQPQHF | TRBV27 | 14 | many | TRBJ1-5
CASSPEGVQPQHF | TRBV27 | 13 | NA | TRBJ1-5
CASSFRGGPTYEQYF | TRBV5-4 | 15 | few | TRBJ2-7
CSVRTGLQETQYF | TRBV29-1 | 13 | many | TRBJ2-5
CASSPVQTGLYEQYF | TRBV28 | 15 | few | TRBJ2-7
CASSPLAEAYSGNTIYF | TRBV3-1 | 17 | NA | TRBJ1-3
CASSQTGGAGNEQFF | TRBV3-1 | 15 | many | TRBJ2-1
CASSYQTGDEQYF | TRBV7-7 | 13 | many | TRBJ2-7
CASRVLGPVGTGELFF | TRBV28 | 16 | NA | TRBJ2-2
CASSLNGVTGELFF | TRBV5-1 | 14 | NA | TRBJ2-2
CASSMTVSSYNEQFF | TRBV7-8 | 15 | few | TRBJ2-1
CASSNDRGPSGNTIYF | TRBV5-1 | 16 | few | TRBJ1-3
CASSFQPAGANVLTF | TRBV5-5 | 15 | many | TRBJ2-6
CSAGPGGLYEKLFF | TRBV20-1 | 14 | many | TRBJ1-4